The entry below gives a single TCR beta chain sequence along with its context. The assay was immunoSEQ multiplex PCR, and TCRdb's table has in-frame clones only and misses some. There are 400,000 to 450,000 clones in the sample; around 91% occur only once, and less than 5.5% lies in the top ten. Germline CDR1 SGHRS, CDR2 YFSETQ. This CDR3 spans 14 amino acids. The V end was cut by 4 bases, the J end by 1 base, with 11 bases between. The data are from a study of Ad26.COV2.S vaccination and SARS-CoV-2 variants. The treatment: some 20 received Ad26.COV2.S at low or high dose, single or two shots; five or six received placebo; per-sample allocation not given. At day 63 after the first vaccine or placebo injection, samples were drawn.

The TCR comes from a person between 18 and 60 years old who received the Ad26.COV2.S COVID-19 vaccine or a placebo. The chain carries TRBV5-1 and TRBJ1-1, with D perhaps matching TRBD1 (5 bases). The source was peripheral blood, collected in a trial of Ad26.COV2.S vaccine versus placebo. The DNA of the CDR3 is TGCGCCAGCAGCGCCAGGGAGGCGAACACTGAAGCTTTCTTT. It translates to CASSAREANTEAFF.